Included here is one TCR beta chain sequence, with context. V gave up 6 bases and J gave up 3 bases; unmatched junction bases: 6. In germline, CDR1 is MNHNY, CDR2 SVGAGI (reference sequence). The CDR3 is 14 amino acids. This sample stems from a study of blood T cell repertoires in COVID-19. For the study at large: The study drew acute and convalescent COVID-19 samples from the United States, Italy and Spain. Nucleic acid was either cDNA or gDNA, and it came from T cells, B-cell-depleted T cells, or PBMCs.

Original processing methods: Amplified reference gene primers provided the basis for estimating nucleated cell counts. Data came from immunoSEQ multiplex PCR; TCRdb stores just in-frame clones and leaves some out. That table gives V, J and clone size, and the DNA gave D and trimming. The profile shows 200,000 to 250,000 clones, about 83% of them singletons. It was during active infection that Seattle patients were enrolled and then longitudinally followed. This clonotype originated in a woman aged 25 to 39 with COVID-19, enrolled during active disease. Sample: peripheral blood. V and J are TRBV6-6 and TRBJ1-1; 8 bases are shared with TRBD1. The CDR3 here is CASREGQVYTEAFF. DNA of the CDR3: TGTGCCAGCAGGGAGGGACAGGTGTACACTGAAGCTTTCTTT.